These T cell receptor beta chains were read from a single sample in a study of blood T cell repertoires in COVID-19. Some clones are missing from TCRdb's copy, which holds only in-frame ones; the method was immunoSEQ multiplex PCR. The table shows under 85,000 clones, with about three quarters occurring only once. Sequencing used peripheral blood. The receptors stem from a human donor in a cohort sampled during active COVID-19. The conserved cysteine and the conserved F or W are not part of the CDR3 here. Fields, in order: J gene, D gene, V gene, CDR3 protein. A D gene is named only where the DNA matches it firmly.

TRBJ2-7 TRBD1 TRBV20-1 SASRQGYEQY
TRBJ1-1 . TRBV20-1 SASSGVRGNTEAF
TRBJ1-5 TRBD1 TRBV2 ASSSGQGGNQPQH
TRBJ2-3 TRBD2 TRBV15 ATSRTSSGGAGTDTQY
TRBJ1-2 TRBD1 TRBV7-2 ASSPGQGAIYGYT
TRBJ1-2 TRBD1 TRBV3-1/TRBV3-2 ASSQPKIGWTGEGYT
TRBJ2-4 . TRBV14 ASSQVLGAAKNIQY
TRBJ1-2 . TRBV13 ASSFRGTNYGYT
TRBJ1-4 TRBD1 TRBV5-1 ASSLVTGGDEKLF
TRBJ1-2 . TRBV7-2 ASSPMSGYYGYT
TRBJ2-7 TRBD1 TRBV2 ASSRDSSYEQY
TRBJ1-1 . TRBV27 ASSVGQSAEAF
TRBJ2-5 TRBD1 TRBV2 ASSGPGQGGETQY
TRBJ2-2 . TRBV30 ASSRTVTNTGELF
TRBJ2-7 TRBD1 TRBV27 ASSLPDRVEQY
TRBJ2-2 TRBD1 TRBV19 ASSRTGVRVGELF
TRBJ2-7 . TRBV7-2 ASSLGQYSYEQY
TRBJ1-2 . TRBV28 ASSLDSNYGYT
TRBJ1-5 . TRBV6-5 ASRKGQRGSPQH
TRBJ1-6 . TRBV4-3 ASSQVQQYNSPLH
TRBJ2-7 . TRBV5-6 ASSLMSYSSYEQY
TRBJ1-5 TRBD1 TRBV6-6 ASSYSSGGSNQPQH
TRBJ2-6 TRBD1 TRBV6-4 ASSETGGAGANVLT
TRBJ2-7 TRBD1 TRBV6-5 ASRVSGTGLGEQY